Shown below are 2 T cell receptor beta chains from a single sample sequenced in a study of T cell clones after liver transplantation. TCRdb's table, derived via immunoSEQ multiplex PCR, lists solely in-frame clones and lacks some. Seen here are under 150,000 clones, 90% observed once, and the top ten hold around 0.86%. Sequencing used CD4+ T cells from blood, obtained 12 months after liver transplant. These receptors all come from a human patient who received a liver transplant. A share of the T cells may be of graft donor origin.

The chain employs TRBV28 and TRBJ2-1; 7 nucleotides line up with TRBD2. Germline CDR1 is MDHEN and CDR2 is SYDVKM. The CDR3 runs 17 residues. Trimming took 6 bases from V and 2 from J; bases not matched to a gene: 13. CDR3 protein: CASRLGREGRTYNEQFF. Written as DNA, the CDR3 is TGTGCCAGCAGATTGGGAAGGGAGGGCCGAACCTACAATGAGCAGTTCTTC.

The chain couples TRBV6-5 to TRBJ2-1; D is unresolved. The germline V and J ends were trimmed by 5 bases and 9 bases, with 14 bases remaining between them. The germline gives CDR1 MNHEY, CDR2 SVGAGI. The CDR3 is 13 amino acids. The CDR3 DNA reads TGTGCCAGCAGTAAAGTCGGAAGTGGTGAGCAGTTCTTC. This gives the protein CASSKVGSGEQFF.